This T cell receptor beta chain derives from a study of OX40 agonist ivuxolimab in advanced cancers. Whole-study findings and limits: The investigators did not determine what antigen specificity the expanded peripheral T cells had.

Measured with immunoSEQ multiplex PCR; TCRdb has only the in-frame clones, and not every one. Of about 50,000 clones listed, around nine tenths were seen once; the top ten hold 0.85% to 1.2%. Concerning this clone itself: The target antigen is unknown.

The CDR3 is 15 amino acids. Germline loops: CDR1 SGHTA, CDR2 FQGNSA. The V and J ends lost 8 bases and 0 bases respectively, with 15 bases between them. The rearrangement uses TRBV7-2 and TRBJ2-3; D not certain. This TCR derives from an adult with an advanced solid tumor such as melanoma, head and neck, liver or kidney cancer. Material: CD4+ or CD8+ T cells sorted from blood, obtained in a trial of the OX40 agonist ivuxolimab. CDR3 in amino acids: CASRILAASTDTQYF. The CDR3 coding sequence is TGTGCCAGCCGAATTTTAGCAGCTAGCACAGATACGCAGTATTTT. The full variable domain, with the rest looked up from reference TRBV7-2 and TRBJ2-3, is GAGVSQSPSNKVTEKGKDVELRCDPISGHTALYWYRQSLGQGLEFLIYFQGNSAPDKSGLPSDRFSAERTGGSVSTLTIQRTQQEDSAVYLCASRILAASTDTQYFGPGTRLTVL.